This T cell receptor (beta chain) stems from a study of shared clonotypes between healthy human individuals. The table came from immunoSEQ multiplex PCR; TCRdb's copy has only in-frame clones and leaves some out. This table holds some 900,000 clones, around 80% found once. The origin of this receptor is a man younger than 35 in good health. Sequencing input: memory CD4+ T cells sorted from blood. Specified subset: CD45RA-negative fraction.

Here the CDR3 reads CSVGAGRTDYEQYF. Written as DNA, the CDR3 is TGCAGCGTTGGAGCGGGACGGACAGACTACGAGCAGTACTTC. This sequence joins TRBV29-1 and TRBJ2-7, with D possibly TRBD2 on 7 matching bases. Trimming pared 4 bases from V and 3 bases from J, leaving 16 bases between. CDR1 and CDR2 from the germline V gene are SQVTM and ANQGSEA. This CDR3 is 14 amino acids long.